Below, one T cell receptor beta chain is given with its context. The sample holds many counts of this clonotype. The antigen it binds to is not known. Base qualities were left out, and no much larger clone turns up one base away. Libraries were prepared through 5' RACE. Sequencing was carried out with an Illumina HiSeq 2500. The second PCR ran for about 7 to 11 cycles and used a J-beta primer mix along with a sample-barcoded 5' primer. Each TCR beta cDNA molecule received a unique molecular identifier from a template-switch 5' adaptor carrying 12 random nucleotides. Each sample yielded at least 2.5 million CDR3-containing paired-end reads. The Mint cDNA synthesis kit, primed by a TRBC-specific oligonucleotide, was used to synthesize first-strand cDNA from all RNA. Following uracil-DNA glycosylase treatment, all cDNA underwent a first 18-cycle PCR with the universal primers M1SS and BC2_uni_R. The original pipeline was this. Normalization of each sample was performed by random selection of 1 million high-quality reads, each carrying a distinct molecular identifier. Reads sharing molecular identifiers were discarded rather than binned into consensus sequences. MiTCR, set to a Q25 quality threshold and the strictest error-elimination algorithm, was used for CDR3 identification, clonotype clustering and error correction. A nonparametric unseen species model with Euler transformation was used to estimate lower-bound total TCR beta diversity. The public reads were quality trimmed at Q25 with fastp and then assembled into clones with MiXCR by TCRdb, keeping productive beta chains. Entries are consolidated by CDR3 protein sequence, retaining the most common genes and DNA. Here the V and J calls rest on TCRdb's processing, not on the authors' analysis. The sample yields 800,000 to 950,000 distinct CDR3 sequences; 35% to 40% were counted once. Jointly, the top ten make up 10% to 15% of the sample.

This entry comes from a study of blood T cells in healthy people across ages (dated by TCRdb to about 2015). Background on the whole study: In model experiments, roughly one uniquely barcoded TCR beta cDNA molecule per two T cells was captured by template switching. The study measured age-related changes in TCR beta repertoire diversity using deep sequencing normalized with unique cDNA molecular identifiers. Two additional independent replicas of 1 million unique cDNA reads from the same blood draw were analyzed for two donors (one aged 18 to 29 and one aged 80 or older). To avoid experimental bias, donors of different ages were distributed randomly across sequencing lanes. The donors were split into four age groups: young (average around 15 years), middle-aged (39), aged (62) and long-lived (approximately 80).

Donors were roughly 40 systemically healthy Caucasian individuals from Russia aged 6 to 90 years. Each donor gave 8 to 10 milliliters of peripheral blood, collected into EDTA-treated Vacutainer tubes. Ficoll-Paque density-gradient centrifugation was used to isolate PBMCs, with at least 6 million obtained per sample. Trizol reagent was used to extract total RNA from PBMCs, with at least 6 micrograms per sample. For every donor, an aliquot of PBMCs went through flow cytometry to measure the percentages of naive CD45RAhigh/CD27high T cells. The paper's findings and limits, for the study overall: Donor CMV infection status was unknown, potentially confounding age-related changes in expanded clonotypes. The long-lived group showed more naive CD4+ T cells, fewer expanded clones and increased TCR diversity than the aged group, suggesting age selection. Observed TCR beta diversity correlated strongly with the percentage of naive T cells measured by flow cytometry. As age increased, observed TCR beta diversity per million T cells dropped in a roughly linear way, and a significant reduction was already evident by age around 41. Conclusive comparison of naive and antigen-experienced compartments was prevented by the profiling of bulk unsorted PBMCs. Total diversity estimates from one million sequenced T cells were considered lower bounds and underestimates.

According to the germline V gene (reference sequence), CDR1 reads MNHNY and CDR2 reads SVGAGI. The CDR3 contains 14 residues, cysteine and phenylalanine counted. Of all the DNA, just the CDR3 is kept, 42 bases in frame from base 1. V is clipped by 5 bases and J by 3 bases, and the sequence between their germline boundaries is 14 bases long. Sequencing used blood. This chain joins TRBV6-6 to TRBJ2-7; D gene: possibly TRBD2, on 6 matching bases. This sequence originates from a man aged 18 to 30 in good health. The sequenced DNA is TGTGCCAGCAGTGTCTATGGGGGGAGCTACGAGCAGTACTTC. This codes for CASSVYGGSYEQYF.